The next 28 T cell receptor beta chains were all read from a single sample in a study of vaccination effects on CD4 cells after COVID-19. No antigen has been identified for these receptors. Produced via immunoSEQ multiplex PCR; TCRdb's table is partial and in-frame only. The table records some 69,000 clones, 73% of them present only once. Subsequent to less than twelve days of culture, CD4+ T cells were isolated. Vaccination of participants consisted of two doses of either the BNT162b2 or mRNA-1273 vaccine. The sequenced sample was CD4+ T cells from PBMCs cultured without peptide, obtained after COVID-19 vaccination. These TCRs come from a human donor who received a COVID-19 vaccine.

The V call is TRBV11-2, the J call TRBJ1-2; D is unresolved. The CDR3 is made up of 17 amino acids. V lost 2 bases to trimming and J lost 2 bases, with 18 bases between them. Germline V CDR1 and CDR2: SGHAT, FQNNGV. The CDR3: CASSLTVSVRSNYGYTF. CDR3 nucleotides: TGTGCCAGCAGCTTAACGGTTTCGGTTCGATCCAACTATGGCTACACCTTC.

The chain links TRBV28 to TRBJ2-4, with D maybe TRBD1 (5 bases). Trimming pared 6 bases from V and 0 bases from J, leaving 12 bases between. Germline V gives CDR1 MDHEN, CDR2 SYDVKM. The CDR3 runs 15 residues. The CDR3 DNA reads TGTGCCAGCAGCCCGACAGCTCTAGCCAAAAACATTCAGTACTTC. It yields the protein CASSPTALAKNIQYF. The full variable domain, in which reference TRBV28 and TRBJ2-4 provide the parts outside the CDR3, is DVKVTQSSRYLVKRTGEKVFLECVQDMDHENMFWYRQDPGLGLRLIYFSYDVKMKEKGDIPEGYSVSREKKERFSLILESASTNQTSMYLCASSPTALAKNIQYFGAGTRLSVL.

This sequence joins TRBV7-2 and TRBJ1-4, with D uncertain. Germline CDR1 reads SGHTA; CDR2 reads FQGNSA. This CDR3 is built from 14 residues. Trimming removed 2 bases at V and 4 bases at J, with 8 bases between. CDR3 bases: TGTGCCAGCAGCTTAAGTCCGATTAATGAAAAACTGTTTTTT. Its protein is CASSLSPINEKLFF. The whole variable domain, remainder taken from reference TRBV7-2 and TRBJ1-4, is GAGVSQSPSNKVTEKGKDVELRCDPISGHTALYWYRQSLGQGLEFLIYFQGNSAPDKSGLPSDRFSAERTGGSVSTLTIQRTQQEDSAVYLCASSLSPINEKLFFGSGTQLSVL.

The chain employs TRBV5-1 and TRBJ1-1; D may be TRBD1 (5 bases). Germline values: CDR1 SGHRS, CDR2 YFSETQ. V was pared by 4 bases and J by 6 bases, with 10 bases between. The CDR3 runs 12 residues. CDR3 region: CASSLQGAEAFF. DNA for the CDR3: TGCGCCAGCAGCCTTCAGGGCGCTGAAGCTTTCTTT.

The chain uses TRBV10-2 and TRBJ1-5, with a weak D call TRBD1 (6 bases). The CDR3 runs 15 residues. Germline assignment: CDR1 WSHSY and CDR2 SAAADI. V dropped 2 bases and J dropped 2 bases, with 10 bases sitting between them. Written as DNA, the CDR3 is TGCGCCAGCAGTGAGAGGGGGGTGGGCAATCAGCCCCAGCATTTT. As protein: CASSERGVGNQPQHF.

The chain combines TRBV30 with TRBJ2-1; the match to TRBD1 covers 9 bases. The V gene's germline CDR1 is GTSNPN and CDR2 SVGIG (reference sequence). The J segment lost 3 bases and the V segment lost 0 bases, leaving 6 bases of the junction unmatched. CDR3 length: 16 residues. The CDR3, as DNA: TGTGCCTGGAGTGTAAGTAGGACAGGGGACTACAATGAGCAGTTCTTC. Translating it yields CAWSVSRTGDYNEQFF.

This rearrangement joins TRBV2 to TRBJ2-5; 8 bases are shared with TRBD1. Germline assignment: CDR1 SNHLY and CDR2 FYNNEI. V shed 2 bases, J shed 5 bases, and the junction held 7 bases outside the gene matches. The CDR3 runs to 15 residues. CDR3 amino acids: CASSENRDRMETQYF. CDR3 DNA sequence: TGTGCCAGCAGTGAAAACCGGGACAGGATGGAGACCCAGTACTTC.

The chain has TRBV18 and TRBJ1-1, with unresolved D. V lost 2 bases and J lost 1, with 8 bases in between. This CDR3 region has 14 residues. Germline V gives CDR1 KGHSH, CDR2 LQKENI. For the CDR3, the DNA is TGTGCCAGCTCACCAGGTCTGGGGAACACTGAAGCTTTCTTT. Amino acid sequence: CASSPGLGNTEAFF.

The chain links TRBV11-1 to TRBJ2-3; tentatively, D is TRBD1 (6 bases). Trimming shortened V by 5 bases and J by 4 bases, and 16 bases separated the two germline ends. The CDR3 totals 15 residues. Germline V lookup: CDR1 SGHAT, CDR2 FQDESV (reference sequence). The DNA for the CDR3 is TGTGCCAGCAGCCGGGACATCCACCCCCCAGATACGCAGTATTTT. Encoded protein: CASSRDIHPPDTQYF.

The J gene is TRBJ2-5, the V gene TRBV5-1, with a weak D call TRBD2 (5 bases). In germline, CDR1 is SGHRS, CDR2 YFSETQ. The length of the CDR3 is 14 residues. V was cut by 7 bases and J by 0 bases, with 13 bases left in between. The CDR3 region is CASSRRGNQETQYF. CDR3 bases: TGCGCCAGCTCCCGGCGAGGGAACCAAGAGACCCAGTACTTC.

V is TRBV5-5 and J is TRBJ2-2; D is unresolved. This CDR3 is built from 15 residues. Germline lookup yields CDR1 SGHKS and CDR2 YYEKEE (reference sequence). Between the trimmed V and J ends, which lost 2 bases and 4 bases, there was a span of 12 bases. For the CDR3, the DNA is TGTGCCAGCAGCTTCCCGGGCCCCGGCACCGGGGAGCTGTTTTTT. Translation gives CASSFPGPGTGELFF.

The chain couples TRBV18 to TRBJ2-7, with TRBD2 identical over 8 bases. CDR3 length equals 14 residues. V was clipped by 6 bases and J by 5 bases; unmatched bases: 9. In germline, CDR1 is KGHSH, CDR2 LQKENI. Here the CDR3 reads CASSTGGALNEQYV. CDR3 sequence (DNA): TGTGCCAGCTCCACCGGGGGGGCCTTGAACGAGCAGTACGTC.

This clone came up a few times. This chain uses TRBV5-8 with TRBJ1-5, with 8 bases that match TRBD1. Losses at the gene ends were 1 base for V and 7 bases for J; bases not matched to a gene: 7. The CDR3 length is 15 residues. Germline CDR1 SGHTS, CDR2 YDEGEE. CDR3 region: CASSLPGGGEQPQHF. The CDR3 DNA reads as TGTGCCAGCAGCTTGCCAGGGGGCGGCGAACAGCCCCAGCATTTT.

The chain couples TRBV3-1 (or the pseudogene TRBV3-2) to TRBJ1-2, with a possible D match to TRBD1 (5 bases). The CDR3 sequence is 14 residues long. From germline, CDR1 is LGHDT and CDR2 YNNKEL (reference sequence). Deletions cut 1 base from V and 8 bases from J, with 14 bases between. CDR3 region: CASSQGRTGWGYTF. CDR3 nucleotides: TGTGCCAGCAGCCAAGGGAGAACAGGCTGGGGCTACACCTTC.

The chain combines TRBV7-8 with TRBJ1-4; D is undetermined. Trimming took 2 bases from V and 10 from J, leaving 14 bases between them. This CDR3 is 14 amino acids long. Germline assignment: CDR1 SGHVS and CDR2 FQNEAQ. CDR3 amino acids: CASSLNGDQGKLFF. In DNA form, the CDR3 reads TGTGCCAGCAGCTTAAACGGGGATCAAGGAAAACTGTTTTTT.

The chain is built from TRBV10-2 and TRBJ1-2; no clear D. Per germline, CDR1 WSHSY and CDR2 SAAADI. V dropped 3 bases and J dropped 6 bases, with 14 bases sitting between them. The CDR3 is 14 amino acids. DNA for the CDR3: TGCGCCAGCAGTGAACTGATGACGCTGGATGGCTACACCTTC. This sequence encodes CASSELMTLDGYTF.

V and J are TRBV30 and TRBJ2-6; D unresolved. Trimming removed 4 bases at V and 2 bases at J, with 9 bases between. The CDR3 contains 14 residues. Germline V gene lookup returns CDR1 GTSNPN and CDR2 SVGIG (reference sequence). This chain's CDR3 is CAWNMGAGANVLTF. For the CDR3, the DNA is TGTGCCTGGAATATGGGCGCTGGGGCCAACGTCCTGACTTTC. Together with reference TRBV30 and TRBJ2-6, the CDR3 gives the full variable domain: SQTIHQWPATLVQPVGSPLSLECTVEGTSNPNLYWYRQAAGRGLQLLFYSVGIGQISSEVPQNLSASRPQDRQFILSSKKLLLSDSGFYLCAWNMGAGANVLTFGAGSRLTVL.

This chain joins TRBV25-1 and TRBJ1-6; no clear D. The germline gives CDR1 MGHDK, CDR2 SYGVNS. This CDR3 region has 14 residues. Trimming took 1 base from V and 6 from J, leaving 7 bases between them. The CDR3 region is CASSEFGVNSPLHF. CDR3 coding DNA: TGTGCCAGCAGTGAATTTGGGGTTAATTCACCCCTCCACTTT.

The V call is TRBV5-4, the J call TRBJ2-3; weak D call: TRBD2 (5 bases). V was pared by 0 bases and J by 7 bases, with 15 bases between. The germline V gene has CDR1 SGHNT and CDR2 YYREEE (reference sequence). The CDR3 is 15 residues long. This CDR3 is CASSLAGEGTNTQYF. As DNA, the CDR3 is TGTGCCAGCAGCTTGGCCGGAGAGGGCACCAATACGCAGTATTTT.

The chain uses TRBV6-1 and TRBJ1-5; D gene ambiguous. Germline V lookup: CDR1 MNHNS, CDR2 SASEGT. The CDR3 covers 14 residues. Trimming took 5 bases from V and 9 from J, leaving 17 bases between them. Here the CDR3 reads CASSFSSNYPPQHF. CDR3 nucleotides: TGTGCCAGCAGTTTTTCGTCTAACTATCCGCCCCAGCATTTT.

On this clone: The sample has other DNA sequences that encode this CDR3 too. The chain joins TRBV15 to TRBJ2-3, with 10 bases that match TRBD1. The CDR3 runs 16 residues. The V gene end was trimmed by 1 base and the J gene end by 4 bases; junction bases not matched to a gene: 5. Looked up from germline, CDR1 is LNHNV and CDR2 is YYDKDF (reference sequence). The chain's CDR3 is CATSRGTGGRADTQYF. CDR3 nucleotides: TGTGCCACCAGCAGAGGGACAGGGGGGAGGGCAGATACGCAGTATTTT.

This clone was found once. This chain uses TRBV5-5 with TRBJ1-1; no clear D. V gave up 4 bases and J gave up 0 bases, with 10 bases separating them. This CDR3 comprises 14 residues. CDR1 and CDR2 (germline): SGHKS, YYEKEE (reference sequence). In DNA, the CDR3 is TGTGCCAGCAGCCAGTCAGGCCTGAACACTGAAGCTTTCTTT. Amino acid sequence: CASSQSGLNTEAFF.

The chain links TRBV6-5 to TRBJ1-3, with a tentative D call TRBD1 (5 bases). The CDR3 is made up of 15 amino acids. Germline lookup yields CDR1 MNHEY and CDR2 SVGAGI. With 3 bases removed from V and 1 base from J, the gap between germline ends came to 10 bases. The CDR3 nucleotides are TGTGCCAGCAGTTATTCAGGGAAGTCTGGAAACACCATATATTTT. It encodes CASSYSGKSGNTIYF.

The chain couples TRBV9 to TRBJ2-2; no clear D. Trimming cost V 2 bases and J 7 bases, with 6 bases left between them. The CDR3 covers 12 residues. CDR1 is SGDLS, CDR2 YYNGEE, per germline. DNA of the CDR3: TGTGCCAGCAGCGTGCTTGTCGGGGAGCTGTTTTTT. Its protein is CASSVLVGELFF.

The V call is TRBV23-1, the J call TRBJ1-6, with 8 bases aligning to TRBD1. TRBV23-1 is identified as an open reading frame with a role that is uncertain. This CDR3 is 16 amino acids long. The trim removed 4 bases at V and 7 bases at J, leaving 9 bases unmatched. CDR3 in amino acids: CASSPGKQGENSPLHF. The CDR3 bases are TGCGCCAGCAGTCCGGGGAAACAGGGGGAGAATTCACCCCTCCACTTT.

The chain recombines TRBV9 with TRBJ1-3, with D hard to call. The V and J ends lost 0 bases and 3 bases respectively, with 10 bases between them. Germline CDR1 is SGDLS and CDR2 is YYNGEE. There are 15 residues in the CDR3. The CDR3 is CASSVEAVVGNTIYF. In DNA form, the CDR3 reads TGTGCCAGCAGCGTAGAGGCAGTAGTTGGAAACACCATATATTTT.

The genes are TRBV7-2 and TRBJ2-6; either TRBD1 or TRBD2 may supply D (6 bases each). Trimming stripped 1 base from V and 2 bases from J, with 15 bases between. The CDR3 has 18 amino acids. Germline V gives CDR1 SGHTA, CDR2 FQGNSA. CDR3 residues: CASSLVFPGGAGANVLTF. Here the CDR3 DNA reads TGTGCCAGCAGCTTAGTTTTCCCCGGGGGCGCTGGGGCCAACGTCCTGACTTTC.

The genes are TRBV7-2 and TRBJ2-5, with TRBD2 as a possible D gene (6 bases). V lost 3 bases, J lost 3 bases, and 11 bases lay in between. The CDR3 is 14 amino acids. In germline, CDR1 is SGHTA, CDR2 FQGNSA. The CDR3 here is CASSFRRGKETQYF. Here the CDR3 DNA reads TGTGCCAGCAGCTTTCGCCGGGGGAAAGAGACCCAGTACTTC.